The entry that follows covers one T cell receptor beta chain sequence. Its antigen is still unknown. V gave up 6 bases and J gave up 2 bases; unmatched junction bases: 5. This CDR3 spans 16 amino acids. The germline gives CDR1 ENHRY, CDR2 SYGVKD. Replicate sorted-subset PCRs were loaded with around 200 ng DNA, tens of thousands of T cell genomes. The protocol was immunoSEQ multiplex PCR, while the TCRdb copy is restricted to in-frame clones and leaves out a portion. The top ten clones hold 1.7% of a sample with about 2.1 million clones, approximately 94% of them seen once. These data originate in a study of shared clonotypes between healthy human individuals. Whole-study context: Per donor, three plates held CD4 naive cells, three held CD4 memory, two held CD8 naive and one held CD8 memory.

Naive CD8 cells comprised CD45RO-negative, CCR7-positively selected cells, excluding terminally differentiated effector memory CD45RA+ cells. Notes on the study in general: In general, naive subsets displayed greater estimated richness than memory subsets did. Rarefaction revealed incomplete sorted-subset sequencing despite large depth.

Input material: naive CD8+ T cells from PBMCs. The V call is TRBV10-3, the J call TRBJ2-2, with TRBD2 matching over 11 bases. The receptor's source is a man aged 18-30 years in good health. Some clones in this sample may be carry-over from other donors' samples. CDR3 sequence reads: CAISDGTSGNTGELFF. The CDR3 DNA follows: TGTGCCATCAGCGACGGGACTAGCGGAAACACCGGGGAGCTGTTTTTT.